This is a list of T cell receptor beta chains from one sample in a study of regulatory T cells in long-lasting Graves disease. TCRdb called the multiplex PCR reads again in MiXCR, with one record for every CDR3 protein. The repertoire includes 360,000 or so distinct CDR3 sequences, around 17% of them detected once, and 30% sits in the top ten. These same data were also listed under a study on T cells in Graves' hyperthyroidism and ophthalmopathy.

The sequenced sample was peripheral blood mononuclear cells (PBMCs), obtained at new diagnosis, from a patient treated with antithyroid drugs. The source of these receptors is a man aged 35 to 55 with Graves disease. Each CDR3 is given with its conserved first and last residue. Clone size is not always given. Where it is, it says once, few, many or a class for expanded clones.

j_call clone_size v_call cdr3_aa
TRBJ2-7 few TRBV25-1 CASISDISYEQYF
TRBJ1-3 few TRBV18 CASSPLSQGATTGNTIYF
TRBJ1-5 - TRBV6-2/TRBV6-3 CASSSRDRDRPQHF
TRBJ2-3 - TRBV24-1 CATSDRGRGIDTQYF
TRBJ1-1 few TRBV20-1 CSARRQGENTEAFF
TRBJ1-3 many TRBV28 CASNRRTLSGNTIYF
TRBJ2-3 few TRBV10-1 CAGDTDTQYF
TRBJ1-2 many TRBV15 CATSRGGVVHGYTF
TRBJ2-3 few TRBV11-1 CASSSGTVSTDTQYF
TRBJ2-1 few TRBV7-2 CASSLAPLYNEQFF
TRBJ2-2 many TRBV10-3 CAISAPEKNAGELFF
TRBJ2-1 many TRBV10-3 CAISGPTKGKRLNEQFF
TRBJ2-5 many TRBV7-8 CASSHLGGTQYF
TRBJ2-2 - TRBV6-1 CASRRSQGGRIGELFF
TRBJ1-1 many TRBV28 CASSRTGNTEAFF
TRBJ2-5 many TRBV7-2 CASSLGGEGALETQYF
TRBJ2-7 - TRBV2 CASSRLAGLYEQYF
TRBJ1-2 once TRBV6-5 CASSYHEDNYGYTF
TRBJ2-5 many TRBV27 CASSSEYQETQYF
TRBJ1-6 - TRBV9 CASSVAGGRSPNLNSPLHF
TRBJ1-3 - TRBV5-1 CASSLGQHGVGNTIYF
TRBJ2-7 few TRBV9 CASSPRTGRSYEQYF
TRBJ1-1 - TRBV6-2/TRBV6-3 CASRRIGRTEAFF
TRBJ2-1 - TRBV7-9 CASSYQVHEQFF
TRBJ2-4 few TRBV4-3 CASSHRYLAKNIQYF
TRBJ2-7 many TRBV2 CASRPDRAEQYF
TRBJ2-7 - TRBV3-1 CASSQEHLREQYF
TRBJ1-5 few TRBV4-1 CASSRIPGLGNQPQHF
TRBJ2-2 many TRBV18 CASSLDAIFANTGELFF
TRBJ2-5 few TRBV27 CASRLLAGGRETQYF
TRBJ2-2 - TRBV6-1 CASSAPGLANTGELFF
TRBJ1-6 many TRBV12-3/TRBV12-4 CASSLNRGRSPLHF
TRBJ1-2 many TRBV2 CASSVVRGEEGYTF
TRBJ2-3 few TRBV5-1 CASSFGDRDTDTQYF
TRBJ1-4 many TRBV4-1 CASSQDLALFLFF
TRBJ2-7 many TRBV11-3 CASSLAGLGKVGYEQYF
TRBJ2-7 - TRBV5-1 CASSLAKGTVGTYEQYF
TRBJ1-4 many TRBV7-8 CASSLVGVPNEKLFF
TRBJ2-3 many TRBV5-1 CASSSGLAASTDTQYF
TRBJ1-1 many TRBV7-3 CASSLTGESTEAFF
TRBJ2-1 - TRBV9 CASSVATSGGAPGYNEQFF
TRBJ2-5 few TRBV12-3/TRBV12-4 CASSTRDRDGAQYF
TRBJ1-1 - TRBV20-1 CSATRTVNTEAFF
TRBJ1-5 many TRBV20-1 CSARPTGIPVQPQHF
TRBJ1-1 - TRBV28 CASNVIPGQGRAEAFF
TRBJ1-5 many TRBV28 CASREVGGNQPQHF
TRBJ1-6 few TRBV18 CASSPVASSYNSPLHF
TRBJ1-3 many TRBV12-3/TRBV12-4 CASTPGGTRNTIYF
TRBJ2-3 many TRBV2 CALTTGGARTDTQYF
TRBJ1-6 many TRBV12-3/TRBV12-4 CASSLDRGVDYNSPLHF